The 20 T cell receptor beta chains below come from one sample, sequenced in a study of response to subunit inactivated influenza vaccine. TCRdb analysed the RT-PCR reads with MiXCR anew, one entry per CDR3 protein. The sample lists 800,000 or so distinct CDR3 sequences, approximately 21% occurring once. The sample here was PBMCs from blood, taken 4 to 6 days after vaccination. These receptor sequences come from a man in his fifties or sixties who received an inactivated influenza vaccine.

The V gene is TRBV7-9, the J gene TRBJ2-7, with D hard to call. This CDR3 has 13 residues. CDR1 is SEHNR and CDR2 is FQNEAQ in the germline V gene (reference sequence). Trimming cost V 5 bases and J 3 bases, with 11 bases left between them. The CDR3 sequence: CASSDQVLYEQYF. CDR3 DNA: TGTGCCAGCAGCGACCAGGTCCTCTACGAGCAGTACTTC. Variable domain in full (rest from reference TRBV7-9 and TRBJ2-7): DTGVSQNPRHKITKRGQNVTFRCDPISEHNRLYWYRQTLGQGPEFLTYFQNEAQLEKSRLLSDRFSAERPKGSFSTLEIQRTEQGDSAMYLCASSDQVLYEQYFGPGTRLTVT.

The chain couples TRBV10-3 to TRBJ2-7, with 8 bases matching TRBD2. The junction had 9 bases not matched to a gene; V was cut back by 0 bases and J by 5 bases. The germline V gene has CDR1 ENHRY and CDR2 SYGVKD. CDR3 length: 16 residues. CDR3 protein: CAISESRGLGVDEQYF. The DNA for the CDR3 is TGTGCCATCAGTGAGTCCAGGGGACTAGGGGTCGACGAGCAGTACTTC.

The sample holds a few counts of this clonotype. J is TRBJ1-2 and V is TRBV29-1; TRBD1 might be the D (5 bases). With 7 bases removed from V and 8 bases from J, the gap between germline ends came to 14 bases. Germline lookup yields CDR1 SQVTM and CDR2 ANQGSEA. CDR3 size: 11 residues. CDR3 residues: CSGGPEGGYTF. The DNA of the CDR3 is TGCAGCGGGGGACCGGAGGGAGGCTACACCTTC.

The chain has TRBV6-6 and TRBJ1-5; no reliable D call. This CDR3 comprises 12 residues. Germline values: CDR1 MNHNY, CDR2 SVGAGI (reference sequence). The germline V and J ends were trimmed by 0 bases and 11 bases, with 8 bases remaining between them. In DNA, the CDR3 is TGTGCCAGCAGTTACTCTGACATTTCCCAGCATTTT. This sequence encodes CASSYSDISQHF.

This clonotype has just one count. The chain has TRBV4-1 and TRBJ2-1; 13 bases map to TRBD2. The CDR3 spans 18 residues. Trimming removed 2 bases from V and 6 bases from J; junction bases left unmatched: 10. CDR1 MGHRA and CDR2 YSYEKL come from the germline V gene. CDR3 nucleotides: TGCGCCAGCAGCCAATCCAAACCCGGGACTAGCGGGATCAATGAGCAGTTCTTC. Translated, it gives CASSQSKPGTSGINEQFF.

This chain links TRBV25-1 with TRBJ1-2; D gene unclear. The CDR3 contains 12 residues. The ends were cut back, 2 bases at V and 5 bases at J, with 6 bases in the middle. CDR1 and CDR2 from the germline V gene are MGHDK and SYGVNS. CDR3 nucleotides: TGTGCCAGCAGTGAACAGGCTTATGGCTACACCTTC. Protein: CASSEQAYGYTF.

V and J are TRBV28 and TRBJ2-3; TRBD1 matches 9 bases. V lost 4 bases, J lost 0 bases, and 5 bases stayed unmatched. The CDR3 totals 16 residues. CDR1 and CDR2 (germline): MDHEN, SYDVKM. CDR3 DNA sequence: TGTGCCAGCAGTTCCAGGACAGGGGCTAGCACAGATACGCAGTATTTT. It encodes CASSSRTGASTDTQYF.

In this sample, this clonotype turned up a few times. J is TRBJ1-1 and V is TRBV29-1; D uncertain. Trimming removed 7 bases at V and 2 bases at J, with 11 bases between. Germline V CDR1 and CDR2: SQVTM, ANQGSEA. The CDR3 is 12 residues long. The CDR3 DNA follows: TGCAGCGCCAAGAGACAAAACACTGAAGCTTTCTTT. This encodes CSAKRQNTEAFF.

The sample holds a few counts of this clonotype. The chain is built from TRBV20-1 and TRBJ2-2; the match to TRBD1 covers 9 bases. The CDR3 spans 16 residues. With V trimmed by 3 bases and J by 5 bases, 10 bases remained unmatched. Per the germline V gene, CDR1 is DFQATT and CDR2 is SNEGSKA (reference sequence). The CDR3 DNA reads TGCAGTGCTAGCGACTTACAGGGGGCCGTGACCGGGGAGCTGTTTTTT. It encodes CSASDLQGAVTGELFF.

This chain's CDR3 is CASSLGQGYQETQYF. The CDR3 DNA reads TGCGCCAGCAGCCTTGGCCAGGGTTACCAAGAGACCCAGTACTTC. The V gene is TRBV5-1, the J gene TRBJ2-5, with D perhaps TRBD1 (5 bases). CDR3 length: 15 residues. Germline assignment: CDR1 SGHRS and CDR2 YFSETQ. Trimming left V 4 bases short and J 0 bases short, with 13 bases between.

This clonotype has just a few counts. The DNA of the CDR3 is TGTGCCACCAGCAGAGAATCAGGATTGAATCAGCCCCAGCATTTT. Its translation: CATSRESGLNQPQHF. The rearrangement joins TRBV15 to TRBJ1-5; no firm D call. Trimming pared 0 bases from V and 4 bases from J, leaving 10 bases between. The germline gives CDR1 LNHNV, CDR2 YYDKDF (reference sequence). This CDR3 region has 15 residues.

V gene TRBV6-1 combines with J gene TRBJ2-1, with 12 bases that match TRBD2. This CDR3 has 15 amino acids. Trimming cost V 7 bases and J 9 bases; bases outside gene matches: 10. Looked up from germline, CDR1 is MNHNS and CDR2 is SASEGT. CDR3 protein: CASTLTSGGRGEQFF. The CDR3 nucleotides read TGTGCCAGCACCCTGACTAGCGGGGGAAGGGGTGAGCAGTTCTTC.

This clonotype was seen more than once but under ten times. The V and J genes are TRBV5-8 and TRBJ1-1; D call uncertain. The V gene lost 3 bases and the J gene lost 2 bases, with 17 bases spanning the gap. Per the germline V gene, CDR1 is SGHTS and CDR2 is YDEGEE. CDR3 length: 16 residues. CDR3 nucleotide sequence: TGTGCCAGCAGCTCCGGACGGTGGTCGACCAACACTGAAGCTTTCTTT. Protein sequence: CASSSGRWSTNTEAFF.

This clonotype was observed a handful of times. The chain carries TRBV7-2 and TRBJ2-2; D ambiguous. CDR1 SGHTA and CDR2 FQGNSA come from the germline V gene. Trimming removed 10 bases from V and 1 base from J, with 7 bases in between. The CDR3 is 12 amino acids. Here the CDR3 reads CAKVMNTGELFF. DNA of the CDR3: TGTGCCAAAGTTATGAACACCGGGGAGCTGTTTTTT. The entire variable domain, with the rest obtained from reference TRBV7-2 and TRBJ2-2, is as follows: GAGVSQSPSNKVTEKGKDVELRCDPISGHTALYWYRQSLGQGLEFLIYFQGNSAPDKSGLPSDRFSAERTGGSVSTLTIQRTQQEDSAVYLCAKVMNTGELFFGEGSRLTVL.

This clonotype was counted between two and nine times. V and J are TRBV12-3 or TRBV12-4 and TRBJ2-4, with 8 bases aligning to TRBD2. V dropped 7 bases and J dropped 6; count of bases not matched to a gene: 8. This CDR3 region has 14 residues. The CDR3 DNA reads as TGTGCCAGCACCCCAAGCGGGGGTATAAACATTCAGTACTTC. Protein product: CASTPSGGINIQYF.

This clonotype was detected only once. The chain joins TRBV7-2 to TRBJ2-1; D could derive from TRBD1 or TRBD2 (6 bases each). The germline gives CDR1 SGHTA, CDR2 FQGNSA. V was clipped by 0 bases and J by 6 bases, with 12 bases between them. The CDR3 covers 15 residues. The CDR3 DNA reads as TGTGCCAGCAGCTTAGCCGGGGGCAGCTTCAATGAGCAGTTCTTC. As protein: CASSLAGGSFNEQFF.

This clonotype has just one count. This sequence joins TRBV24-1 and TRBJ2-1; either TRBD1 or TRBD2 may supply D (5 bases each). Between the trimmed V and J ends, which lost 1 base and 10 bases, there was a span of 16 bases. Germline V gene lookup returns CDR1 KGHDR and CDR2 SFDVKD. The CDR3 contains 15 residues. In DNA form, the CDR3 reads TGTGCCACCAGTGATTTTTCTCGGGACGAAGGGGAGCAGTTCTTC. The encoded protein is CATSDFSRDEGEQFF.

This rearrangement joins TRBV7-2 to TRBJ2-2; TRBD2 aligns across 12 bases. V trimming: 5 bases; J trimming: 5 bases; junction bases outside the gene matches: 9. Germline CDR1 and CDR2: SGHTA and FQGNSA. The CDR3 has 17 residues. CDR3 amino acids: CASSPRLAGGPTGELFF. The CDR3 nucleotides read TGTGCCAGCAGCCCAAGGCTAGCGGGAGGGCCGACCGGGGAGCTGTTTTTT. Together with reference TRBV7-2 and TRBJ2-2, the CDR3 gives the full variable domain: GAGVSQSPSNKVTEKGKDVELRCDPISGHTALYWYRQSLGQGLEFLIYFQGNSAPDKSGLPSDRFSAERTGGSVSTLTIQRTQQEDSAVYLCASSPRLAGGPTGELFFGEGSRLTVL.

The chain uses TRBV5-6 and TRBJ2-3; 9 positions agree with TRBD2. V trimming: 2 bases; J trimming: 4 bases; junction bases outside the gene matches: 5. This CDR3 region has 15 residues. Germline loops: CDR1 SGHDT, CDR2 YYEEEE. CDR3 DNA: TGTGCCAGCAGCTTCGGCGGGGGGGCTTCAGATACGCAGTATTTT. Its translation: CASSFGGGASDTQYF. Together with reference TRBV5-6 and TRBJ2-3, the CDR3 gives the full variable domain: DAGVTQSPTHLIKTRGQQVTLRCSPKSGHDTVSWYQQALGQGPQFIFQYYEEEERQRGNFPDRFSGHQFPNYSSELNVNALLLGDSALYLCASSFGGGASDTQYFGPGTRLTVL.

The CDR3 reads CASSLEGRVGFGLTQYF. Here the CDR3 DNA reads TGCGCCAGCAGCTTGGAGGGCAGGGTCGGTTTTGGTTTAACGCAGTATTTT. The chain combines TRBV5-1 with TRBJ2-3; D may be TRBD1 (5 bases). The V end was cut by 0 bases, the J end by 9 bases, with 23 bases between. Germline CDR1 is SGHRS and CDR2 is YFSETQ. The CDR3 totals 17 residues.